This TCR beta chain comes out of a study of identifying expanded T cells in peripheral blood. General observations from the study: Over about two and four weeks, about 15 and 19 clones changed, versus approximately 1.2 between replicates. Variance in clone template counts between two-week samples significantly increased with total template count across all healthy donors.

Healthy donors had no documented immune events, such as infections, while sampled. Points on this clone: No antigen is known for it.

The ends were cut back, 3 bases at V and 6 bases at J, with 0 bases in the middle. CDR1 is MNHNS, CDR2 SASEGT, per germline. The CDR3 sequence is 10 residues long. TCRdb keeps only in-frame clones here, not all; method: immunoSEQ multiplex PCR. The table lists around 90,000 clones, approximately 88% of them singletons. Sequencing was done on a sample of blood. The gene calls are TRBV6-1 and TRBJ1-5; D gene ambiguous. The clonotype was recovered from a person aged 18-70 years in good health. The CDR3 is CASSDQPQHF. In DNA form, the CDR3 reads TGTGCCAGCAGTGATCAGCCCCAGCATTTT.